This T cell receptor (beta chain) was profiled in a study of a mutant IDH1 vaccine in newly diagnosed glioma. Across the whole study: Treated patients were roughly 60% male, about 40% female, mean age 40.4 years. Before enrollment, patients got radiotherapy alone, temozolomide alone, or mostly the combination. Broader study findings: With respect to changes in top peripheral T cell clonotypes, pseudoprogression seemed unrelated.

Clones were read by immunoSEQ multiplex PCR, and TCRdb kept only the in-frame ones, dropping some. The sample shows 90,000 to 100,000 clones, over 85% of them seen only once. The CDR3 extends over 16 amino acids. The V gene lost 6 bases and the J gene lost 2 bases, with 19 bases spanning the gap. Per germline, CDR1 LGHNT and CDR2 FRNRAP. As for this clone: What it recognizes is unknown.

Stated time point: baseline, week 1 (first vaccination visit). Documented treatment: pre-vaccination baseline after standard-of-care therapy. The study enrolled donors with new WHO grade 3 or 4 IDH1-mutant, ATRX-lost astrocytomas. This chain links TRBV12-5 with TRBJ2-5; D may be TRBD2 (6 bases). This sequence was found in a woman in her 50s with glioma. Sequenced here: PBMCs, sampled from a glioma patient treated with radiotherapy, temozolomide or both. The CDR3 is CASGPSSGTGQETQYF. DNA for the CDR3: TGTGCTAGTGGCCCGTCTTCCGGGACTGGGCAAGAGACCCAGTACTTC.